These 20 T cell receptor beta chains came from one sample sequenced in a study of shared T cell receptors in the human thymus. Sequenced by immunoSEQ multiplex PCR; TCRdb stores in-frame clones only, minus some. The sample contains hundreds of thousands of clones, roughly 90% of which appear only once. This same sample was also part of a study on human thymus T cells.

The sequenced sample was thymocytes. These receptors were taken from a boy less than two years old with a congenital heart defect.

The rearrangement links TRBV5-4 to TRBJ2-5; 9 bases match TRBD2. The CDR3 spans 15 residues. V lost 3 bases to trimming and J lost 4 bases; unmatched junction nucleotides: 7. Germline V gene sequence: CDR1 SGHNT, CDR2 YYREEE (reference sequence). DNA for the CDR3: TGTGCCAGCAGCTCCCTAGCGGGATTTAGAGAGACCCAGTACTTC. It translates to CASSSLAGFRETQYF.

The rearrangement joins TRBV18 to TRBJ2-7; the match to TRBD2 covers 13 bases. Germline assignment: CDR1 KGHSH and CDR2 LQKENI. V shed 4 bases and J 2 bases; nucleotides not matched to a gene: 8. The CDR3 consists of 17 residues. The CDR3 region is CASSHGLAGVRPYEQYF. CDR3 bases: TGTGCCAGCTCACATGGACTAGCGGGAGTAAGGCCCTACGAGCAGTACTTC.

This chain connects TRBV7-2 to TRBJ2-7; possible D gene TRBD1, 6 bases. The germline V and J ends were trimmed by 3 bases and 1 base, with 13 bases remaining between them. CDR1 SGHTA and CDR2 FQGNSA come from the germline V gene. The CDR3 consists of 15 residues. The CDR3 sequence is CASSFPGHDSYEQYF. The CDR3 nucleotides read TGTGCCAGCAGCTTTCCGGGACATGATTCCTACGAGCAGTACTTC.

The rearrangement joins TRBV27 to TRBJ2-3; possibly TRBD1 for D (6 bases). Germline CDR1 MNHEY, CDR2 SMNVEV (reference sequence). Trimming removed 7 bases at V and 6 bases at J, with 23 bases between. The CDR3 consists of 16 residues. The chain's CDR3 is CASTLGPGQHQDTQYF. CDR3 DNA sequence: TGTGCCAGCACCTTAGGTCCGGGACAACATCAGGATACGCAGTATTTT.

This clone was seen a single time. The genes are TRBV7-8 and TRBJ1-4; the D gene is possibly TRBD1 (6 bases). CDR3 length: 16 residues. V lost 4 bases to trimming and J lost 4 bases, with 16 bases between them. Germline CDR1 and CDR2: SGHVS and FQNEAQ. The CDR3 sequence is CASSSQTGRGNEKLFF. The CDR3 DNA reads as TGTGCCAGCAGCTCCCAGACAGGCCGGGGTAATGAAAAACTGTTTTTT.

The CDR3 loop is CASSSQVTSSGNTIYF. The CDR3 DNA reads TGTGCCAGCAGCTCGCAGGTTACGAGCTCTGGAAACACCATATATTTT. The rearrangement links TRBV7-2 to TRBJ1-3; unclear D gene. The CDR3 extends over 16 amino acids. V shed 4 bases and J shed 0 bases, with 13 bases lying between them. CDR1 and CDR2 from the germline V gene are SGHTA and FQGNSA.

This clone was recorded once. This chain joins TRBV25-1 and TRBJ2-1, with TRBD1 matching over 7 bases. The V segment lost 5 bases and the J segment 0 bases; nucleotides outside the gene matches: 4. This CDR3 is 15 amino acids long. CDR1 and CDR2 (germline): MGHDK, SYGVNS. The CDR3 DNA follows: TGTGCCAGCAGTCCACAGGGGAGCTCCTACAATGAGCAGTTCTTC. Protein: CASSPQGSSYNEQFF. The variable domain in full, completed from reference TRBV25-1 and TRBJ2-1, reads EADIYQTPRYLVIGTGKKITLECSQTMGHDKMYWYQQDPGMELHLIHYSYGVNSTEKGDLSSESTVSRIRTEHFPLTLESARPSHTSQYLCASSPQGSSYNEQFFGPGTRLTVL.

The chain is built from TRBV10-3 and TRBJ2-2, with a possible D match to TRBD2 (6 bases). Germline lookup yields CDR1 ENHRY and CDR2 SYGVKD. The V end was cut by 6 bases, the J end by 3 bases, with 11 bases between. This CDR3 region has 14 residues. CDR3 residues: CAISGEVHTGELFF. The CDR3 bases are TGTGCCATCAGCGGGGAGGTCCACACCGGGGAGCTGTTTTTT.

CDR3 DNA: TGTGCTAGTGGTTTGCGCCTAGCGGAGGACGAGCAGTACTTC. This codes for CASGLRLAEDEQYF. This rearrangement joins TRBV12-5 to TRBJ2-7; 7 bases fit TRBD2. CDR1 is LGHNT, CDR2 FRNRAP, per germline. With V trimmed by 2 bases and J by 5 bases, 6 bases remained unmatched. The CDR3 has 14 amino acids.

This rearrangement joins TRBV15 to TRBJ2-2; the match to TRBD2 covers 12 bases. Germline values: CDR1 LNHNV, CDR2 YYDKDF (reference sequence). This CDR3 has 16 residues. The ends lost 4 bases at V and 3 bases at J; junction bases unmatched: 3. This CDR3 is CATSTSGRADTGELFF. The CDR3 bases are TGTGCCACCAGCACTAGCGGGAGGGCCGACACCGGGGAGCTGTTTTTT.

The chain joins TRBV16 to TRBJ1-5; D uncertain. This CDR3 has 12 residues. Looked up from germline, CDR1 is KGHSY and CDR2 is FQNENV. Between the trimmed V and J ends, which lost 4 bases and 7 bases, there was a span of 8 bases. CDR3 loop: CASSPSAQPQHF. As DNA, the CDR3 is TGTGCCAGCAGCCCATCAGCGCAGCCCCAGCATTTT.

The chain couples TRBV10-3 to TRBJ2-5; D possibly corresponds to TRBD2 (5 bases). CDR1 is ENHRY and CDR2 is SYGVKD in the germline V gene. The CDR3 is 13 residues long. V gave up 0 bases and J gave up 3 bases, with 5 bases separating them. The chain's CDR3 is CAISESREETQYF. The DNA for the CDR3 is TGTGCCATCAGTGAGTCGAGGGAAGAGACCCAGTACTTC.

J is TRBJ2-1 and V is TRBV10-1; 7 nucleotides line up with TRBD2. The CDR3 has 18 residues. Germline V CDR1 and CDR2: WNHNN, SYGVQD (reference sequence). Germline trimming cut 3 bases from V and 0 bases from J; bases unmatched to any gene: 11. Here the CDR3 reads CASSERLASGRSYNEQFF. CDR3 DNA: TGCGCCAGCAGTGAAAGGTTGGCTAGCGGTCGCTCCTACAATGAGCAGTTCTTC.

The chain joins TRBV5-1 to TRBJ2-3; 7 positions agree with TRBD2. The CDR3 spans 13 residues. Germline V lookup: CDR1 SGHRS, CDR2 YFSETQ. V was clipped by 5 bases and J by 2 bases; unmatched bases: 2. The CDR3 reads CASRGLPTDTQYF. In nucleotides, the CDR3 is TGCGCCAGCAGGGGACTACCCACAGATACGCAGTATTTT.

The V and J genes are TRBV4-3 and TRBJ2-1; perhaps TRBD2 as D (5 bases). The germline V and J ends were trimmed by 1 base and 5 bases, with 12 bases remaining between them. CDR1 and CDR2 from the germline V gene are LGHNA and YSLEER. The CDR3 is 15 residues long. CDR3 DNA sequence: TGCGCCAGCAGCCAAGCACTAGAGGGCCACAATGAGCAGTTCTTC. Translated: CASSQALEGHNEQFF.

This clone was counted a single time. This chain connects TRBV14 to TRBJ2-2; 12 bases are a match to TRBD2. CDR3 length equals 17 residues. The junction had 4 bases not matched to a gene; V was cut back by 5 bases and J by 0 bases. Germline V lookup: CDR1 SGHDN, CDR2 FVKESK. The CDR3 DNA reads as TGTGCCAGCAGCTGGACTAGCGGGACCCCGAACACCGGGGAGCTGTTTTTT. Translating it yields CASSWTSGTPNTGELFF.

The rearrangement uses TRBV5-1 and TRBJ2-1; 8 bases align to TRBD2. Germline CDR1 reads SGHRS; CDR2 reads YFSETQ. This CDR3 contains 15 residues. Trimming cost V 0 bases and J 4 bases; bases outside gene matches: 3. Written as DNA, the CDR3 is TGCGCCAGCAGCTTGGTCCAGCGGGAGTACAATGAGCAGTTCTTC. Amino acids: CASSLVQREYNEQFF.

The chain has TRBV15 and TRBJ1-2, with 8 bases lining up with TRBD1. The junction had 8 bases not matched to a gene; V was cut back by 2 bases and J by 3 bases. The length of the CDR3 is 16 residues. Per germline, CDR1 LNHNV and CDR2 YYDKDF (reference sequence). The CDR3 loop reads CATSRTRDRHYYGYTF. DNA for the CDR3: TGTGCCACCAGCAGAACTCGGGACAGGCACTACTATGGCTACACCTTC. The variable domain in full, completed from reference TRBV15 and TRBJ1-2, reads DAMVIQNPRYQVTQFGKPVTLSCSQTLNHNVMYWYQQKSSQAPKLLFHYYDKDFNNEADTPDNFQSRRPNTSFCFLDIRSPGLGDTAMYLCATSRTRDRHYYGYTFGSGTRLTVV.

DNA of the CDR3: TGTGCCAGCCGGGACAGGGTGTGGGGGACCTATGGCTACACCTTC. It translates to CASRDRVWGTYGYTF. This chain joins TRBV6-5 and TRBJ1-2; 9 bases line up with TRBD1. This CDR3 spans 15 amino acids. Trimming at V came to 8 bases and at J to 4 bases, leaving 11 bases not matched to a gene. From germline, CDR1 is MNHEY and CDR2 SVGAGI.

This clone was seen a handful of times. CDR3 bases: TGTGCCAGCTCACCCACGTTGAGCTCCTACAATGAGCAGTTCTTC. Its translation: CASSPTLSSYNEQFF. The J gene is TRBJ2-1, the V gene TRBV18; no definite D call. The V end lost 3 bases, the J end lost 0 bases, and 9 bases lay between the germline ends. This CDR3 comprises 15 residues. Germline CDR1 KGHSH, CDR2 LQKENI.